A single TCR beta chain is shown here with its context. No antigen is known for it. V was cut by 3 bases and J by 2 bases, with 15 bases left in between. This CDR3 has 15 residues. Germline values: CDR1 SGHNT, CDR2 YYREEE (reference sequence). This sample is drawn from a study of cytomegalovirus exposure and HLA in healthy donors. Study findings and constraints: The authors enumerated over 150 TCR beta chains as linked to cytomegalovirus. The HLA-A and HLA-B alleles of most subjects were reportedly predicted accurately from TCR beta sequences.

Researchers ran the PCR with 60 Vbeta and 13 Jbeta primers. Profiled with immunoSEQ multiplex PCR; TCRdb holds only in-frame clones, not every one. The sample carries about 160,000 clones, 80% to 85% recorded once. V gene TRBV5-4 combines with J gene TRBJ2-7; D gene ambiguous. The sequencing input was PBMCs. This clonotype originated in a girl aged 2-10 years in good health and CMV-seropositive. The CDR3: CASSYAADSAYEQYF. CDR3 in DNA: TGTGCCAGCAGCTACGCGGCGGATTCCGCCTACGAGCAGTACTTC.